These 17 T cell receptor beta chains were sequenced from one sample in a study of graft-versus-host responses after intestinal transplantation. What these receptors recognize is not known. The method was immunoSEQ multiplex PCR; TCRdb's version includes in-frame clones alone and lacks a portion of them. Of under 100,000 clones listed, approximately 94% are singletons. The sample in question was unstimulated CD4+ T cells sorted from spleen or lymph node cells, obtained before transplant. These TCRs come from a human donor who was the organ donor for an intestinal transplant.

V usage is TRBV7-8 and J usage is TRBJ1-1, with TRBD1 matching 8 bases. CDR3 size: 15 residues. After removal of 5 bases from V and 1 base from J, the junction contained 6 bases not matched to a gene. CDR1 and CDR2 (germline): SGHVS, FQNEAQ. CDR3 protein: CASSNRDRSNTEAFF. CDR3 sequence (DNA): TGTGCCAGCAGCAACCGGGACAGGTCGAACACTGAAGCTTTCTTT.

In the case of this clone: Other DNA sequences in the sample encode the same CDR3. CDR3 DNA sequence: TGCGCCAGCAGCTTGGCGGGGGCCGATCAGCCCCAGCATTTT. Translating it yields CASSLAGADQPQHF. J is TRBJ1-5 and V is TRBV5-1; perhaps TRBD1 as D (6 bases). Trimming pared 0 bases from V and 5 bases from J, leaving 9 bases between. The germline V gene has CDR1 SGHRS and CDR2 YFSETQ. This CDR3 is built from 14 residues.

This chain connects TRBV2 to TRBJ2-1; 12 bases match TRBD1. The CDR3 sequence is 15 residues long. The V gene's germline CDR1 is SNHLY and CDR2 FYNNEI. J lost 8 bases, V lost 6 bases, and 8 bases had no gene match. This CDR3 is CASSPGTGGLDEQFF. In DNA form, the CDR3 reads TGTGCCAGCAGCCCCGGGACAGGGGGCTTGGATGAGCAGTTCTTC.

This clone has only one observation. This chain links TRBV19 with TRBJ1-3; D may be TRBD1 (6 bases). This CDR3 spans 16 amino acids. Germline assignment: CDR1 LNHDA and CDR2 SQIVND (reference sequence). V lost 3 bases, J lost 1 base, and 13 bases lay in between. The CDR3 DNA is TGTGCCAGTAGTATGATGGCGGGGGCATCTGGAAACACCATATATTTT. This encodes CASSMMAGASGNTIYF.

J is TRBJ1-2 and V is TRBV28; no clear D. This CDR3 has 13 amino acids. V dropped 5 bases and J dropped 2 bases, with 9 bases sitting between them. Germline CDR1 and CDR2: MDHEN and SYDVKM. In nucleotides, the CDR3 is TGTGCCAGCAGTGCCCGAGGAAACTATGGCTACACCTTC. Its protein is CASSARGNYGYTF.

This chain joins TRBV19 and TRBJ1-2; D perhaps matches TRBD1 (5 bases). V was shortened by 4 bases and J by 2 bases, with 17 bases between the two germline ends. Germline V gene sequence: CDR1 LNHDA, CDR2 SQIVND (reference sequence). The CDR3 covers 16 residues. CDR3 nucleotides: TGTGCCAGTAGTAAAGGGTGGGACCGCCTAAACTATGGCTACACCTTC. It encodes CASSKGWDRLNYGYTF.

The chain links TRBV11-3 to TRBJ1-4, with 8 positions matching TRBD1. From germline, CDR1 is SGHNT and CDR2 YENEEA. The CDR3 is 13 residues long. With 3 bases clipped from V and 6 bases from J, the junction kept 0 bases outside the gene matches. The CDR3, as DNA: TGTGCCAGCAGCTTGACAGGGGATGAAAAACTGTTTTTT. It codes for CASSLTGDEKLFF.

V gene TRBV27 combines with J gene TRBJ2-5, with 8 bases identical to TRBD1. The J call may be incorrect, as the DNA end agrees better with TRBJ2-7. In germline, CDR1 is MNHEY, CDR2 SMNVEV (reference sequence). The CDR3 spans 14 residues. CDR3 loop: CASSPQGASYEQYF. CDR3 nucleotide sequence: TGTGCCAGCAGTCCGCAGGGGGCGTCGTACGAGCAGTACTTC.

The DNA of the CDR3 is TGTGCCAGCATGAGTTGGTCCTATAATTCACCCCTCCACTTT. Translating it yields CASMSWSYNSPLHF. The V call is TRBV6-5, the J call TRBJ1-6; no reliable D call. This CDR3 is built from 14 residues. The V end lost 7 bases, the J end lost 1 base, and 8 bases lay between the germline ends. CDR1 is MNHEY and CDR2 is SVGAGI in the germline V gene.

This clone appeared a few times. The gene calls are TRBV6-1 and TRBJ1-6; D gene uncertain. CDR1 MNHNS and CDR2 SASEGT come from the germline V gene. The CDR3 runs to 15 residues. V dropped 2 bases and J dropped 8 bases, with 13 bases sitting between them. CDR3 in DNA: TGTGCCAGCAGTGAATATCGGTCGGGAGATTCACCCCTCCACTTT. Amino acids: CASSEYRSGDSPLHF.

The V gene is TRBV29-1, the J gene TRBJ1-1; D remains unclear. CDR3 length: 11 residues. Germline CDR1 is SQVTM and CDR2 is ANQGSEA. Trimming cost V 4 bases and J 1 base, with 4 bases left between them. CDR3 in DNA: TGCAGCGTTGTAGGGAACACTGAAGCTTTCTTT. Its protein is CSVVGNTEAFF.

The rearrangement links TRBV21-1 to TRBJ2-4; the table names TRBD1, a call not compared with the DNA. TRBV21-1 is termed a pseudogene. The CDR3 extends over 17 amino acids. This CDR3 reads CASRLSVLQQRKNIQYF. The CDR3 DNA reads as TGTGCCAGCAGATTAAGTGTGCTACAGCAAAGAAAAAACATTCAGTACTTC.

This sequence joins TRBV7-6 and TRBJ2-2; 9 bases match TRBD1. The CDR3 is made up of 16 amino acids. Losses at the gene ends were 5 bases for V and 6 bases for J; bases not matched to a gene: 10. Looked up from germline, CDR1 is SGHVS and CDR2 is FNYEAQ. In nucleotides, the CDR3 is TGTGCCAGCAGCCTAGAGGGGGGACAGGGACCCGGGGAGCTGTTTTTT. Its protein is CASSLEGGQGPGELFF. The complete variable domain, with remaining parts taken from reference TRBV7-6 and TRBJ2-2, reads GAGVSQSPRYKVTKRGQDVALRCDPISGHVSLYWYRQALGQGPEFLTYFNYEAQQDKSGLPNDRFSAERPEGSISTLTIQRTEQRDSAMYRCASSLEGGQGPGELFFGEGSRLTVL.

The chain is built from TRBV25-1 and TRBJ2-5; possible D gene TRBD2, 7 bases. V was clipped by 3 bases and J by 5 bases, with 16 bases between them. The CDR3 is 15 amino acids. Germline lookup yields CDR1 MGHDK and CDR2 SYGVNS. The CDR3 reads CASSDSAGASETQYF. The CDR3 DNA sequence: TGTGCCAGCAGTGACTCCGCGGGGGCCAGCGAGACCCAGTACTTC.

The V and J genes are TRBV11-2 and TRBJ2-3; D is uncertain. V was trimmed by 3 bases and J by 2 bases, leaving 9 bases between them. Germline V lookup: CDR1 SGHAT, CDR2 FQNNGV. The CDR3 has 14 residues. Written as DNA, the CDR3 is TGTGCCAGCAGCTTTTCGGGCCACACAGATACGCAGTATTTT. This sequence encodes CASSFSGHTDTQYF.

The chain employs TRBV9 and TRBJ2-2; 7 positions agree with TRBD2. CDR1 and CDR2 from the germline V gene are SGDLS and YYNGEE. V gave up 4 bases and J gave up 3 bases; unmatched junction bases: 12. The CDR3 runs to 17 residues. CDR3 in amino acids: CASSPPRWGGDTGELFF. CDR3 bases: TGTGCCAGCAGCCCCCCCCGGTGGGGGGGTGACACCGGGGAGCTGTTTTTT.

J is TRBJ1-2 and V is TRBV28; D may be TRBD1 (6 bases). The V and J ends lost 6 bases and 8 bases respectively, with 13 bases between them. Per germline, CDR1 MDHEN and CDR2 SYDVKM. This CDR3 contains 12 residues. The CDR3 DNA follows: TGTGCCAGCAGGAACAGGGCAGGCGGCTACACCTTC. Its translation: CASRNRAGGYTF.